This T cell receptor (beta chain) was recorded in a study of cytomegalovirus exposure and HLA in healthy donors. This CDR3 contains 16 residues. CDR1 is LNHDA, CDR2 SQIVND, per germline (reference sequence). V was shortened by 3 bases and J by 4 bases, with 16 bases between the two germline ends. Assay: immunoSEQ multiplex PCR; the TCRdb copy retains only in-frame clones and omits some. The sample lists about 190,000 clones, 65% to 85% occurring once. An approximately 130-subject validation cohort, separate from the roughly 670-subject first cohort, supplied the donors. Sequencing used PBMCs. This chain joins TRBV19 and TRBJ1-5, with D possibly matching TRBD1 (5 bases). This TCR derives from a woman aged 18-29 years in good health and CMV-seropositive. The CDR3 DNA is TGTGCCAGTAGTATCCTCCTTTCAGGGCCGAATCAGCCCCAGCATTTT. This gives the protein CASSILLSGPNQPQHF. Together with reference TRBV19 and TRBJ1-5, the CDR3 gives the full variable domain: DGGITQSPKYLFRKEGQNVTLSCEQNLNHDAMYWYRQDPGQGLRLIYYSQIVNDFQKGDIAEGYSVSREKKESFPLTVTSAQKNPTAFYLCASSILLSGPNQPQHFGDGTRLSIL.